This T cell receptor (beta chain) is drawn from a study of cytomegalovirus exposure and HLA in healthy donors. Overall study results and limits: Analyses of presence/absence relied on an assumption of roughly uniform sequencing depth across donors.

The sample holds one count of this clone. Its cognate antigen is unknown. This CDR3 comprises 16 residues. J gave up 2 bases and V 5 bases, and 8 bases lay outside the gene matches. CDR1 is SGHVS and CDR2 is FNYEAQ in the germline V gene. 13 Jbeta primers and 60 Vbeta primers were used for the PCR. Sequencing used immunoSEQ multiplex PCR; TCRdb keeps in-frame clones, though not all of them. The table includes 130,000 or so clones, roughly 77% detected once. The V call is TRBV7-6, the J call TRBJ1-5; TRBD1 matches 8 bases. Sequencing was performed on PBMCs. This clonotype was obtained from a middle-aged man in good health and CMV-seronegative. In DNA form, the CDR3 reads TGTGCCAGCAGCGACTCCCCGGGACAGGGCAATCAGCCCCAGCATTTT. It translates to CASSDSPGQGNQPQHF.